What follows are 26 T cell receptor beta chains derived from one specimen sequenced in a study of blood T cell repertoires in COVID-19. TCRdb's table, derived via immunoSEQ multiplex PCR, lists solely in-frame clones and lacks some. The sample carries some 240,000 clones, around nine tenths recorded once. Sequenced input: peripheral blood. These TCRs come from a man aged 55-75 years with COVID-19, enrolled during active disease.

The chain is built from TRBV2 and TRBJ2-2, with 9 bases lining up with TRBD1. CDR3 length: 14 amino acids. Germline V lookup: CDR1 SNHLY, CDR2 FYNNEI. The V gene end was trimmed by 6 bases and the J gene end by 7 bases; junction bases not matched to a gene: 6. In DNA form, the CDR3 reads TGTGCCAGCAGCGAATGGACAGGGGTCGGGGAGCTGTTTTTT. It codes for CASSEWTGVGELFF.

The V and J genes are TRBV6-5 and TRBJ2-7; maybe TRBD1 (6 bases). This CDR3 has 15 amino acids. The V end lost 4 bases, the J end lost 3 bases, and 16 bases lay between the germline ends. The germline V gene has CDR1 MNHEY and CDR2 SVGAGI. In DNA, the CDR3 is TGTGCCAGCAGTTCTAGGCTTCGGGGACACTACGAGCAGTACTTC. Its protein product is CASSSRLRGHYEQYF.

The rearrangement links TRBV24-1 to TRBJ2-1, with 13 bases identical to TRBD2. CDR1 KGHDR and CDR2 SFDVKD come from the germline V gene. With V trimmed by 3 bases and J by 5 bases, 3 bases remained unmatched. The CDR3 has 16 amino acids. The CDR3 is CATSDRTSGSHNEQFF. CDR3 nucleotides: TGTGCCACCAGTGATCGGACTAGCGGGAGCCACAATGAGCAGTTCTTC.

This clone appeared once. V is TRBV30 and J is TRBJ2-7, with TRBD1 as a possible D gene (6 bases). V dropped 3 bases and J dropped 6 bases, with 18 bases sitting between them. The CDR3 length is 14 residues. Germline values: CDR1 GTSNPN, CDR2 SVGIG (reference sequence). The CDR3 coding sequence is TGTGCCTGGAGAATTGGGTCAGGGGCGGCCGAGCAGTACTTC. Translated: CAWRIGSGAAEQYF.

V gene TRBV21-1 combines with J gene TRBJ1-5. TRBV21-1 is a pseudogene segment. This CDR3 region has 15 residues. The CDR3 spells CASSKGRNSNQPQHF. In DNA, the CDR3 is TGTGCCAGCAGCAAAGGTCGTAATAGCAATCAGCCCCAGCATTTT.

The chain combines TRBV9 with TRBJ2-7; 8 bases are a match to TRBD2. Germline CDR1 SGDLS, CDR2 YYNGEE. There are 15 residues in the CDR3. The J segment lost 6 bases and the V segment lost 0 bases, leaving 8 bases of the junction unmatched. CDR3 bases: TGTGCCAGCAGCGTAGATAGCGGGATACGCGGCGAGCAGTACTTC. It yields the protein CASSVDSGIRGEQYF.

The chain carries TRBV5-1 and TRBJ2-2; D may be TRBD1 (7 bases). V was trimmed by 4 bases and J by 4 bases, leaving 14 bases between them. There are 15 residues in the CDR3. Germline V gives CDR1 SGHRS, CDR2 YFSETQ. The chain's CDR3 is CASSGEAGGTGELFF. CDR3 coding DNA: TGCGCCAGCAGCGGGGAGGCAGGGGGCACCGGGGAGCTGTTTTTT.

This chain joins TRBV18 and TRBJ1-5, with 8 bases fitting TRBD1. From germline, CDR1 is KGHSH and CDR2 LQKENI. CDR3 size: 15 residues. J gave up 2 bases and V 3 bases, and 3 bases lay outside the gene matches. This CDR3 reads CASSPATGGNQPQHF. CDR3 bases: TGTGCCAGCTCACCGGCGACAGGGGGCAATCAGCCCCAGCATTTT.

CDR3 nucleotide sequence: TGTGCCAGCAGCACACGGACAGGGGGGGTCTACAATGAGCAGTTCTTC. This encodes CASSTRTGGVYNEQFF. The chain uses TRBV7-2 and TRBJ2-1, with 10 bases matching TRBD1. After removal of 5 bases from V and 3 bases from J, the junction contained 7 bases not matched to a gene. Germline-derived CDR1 and CDR2 are SGHTA and FQGNSA. This CDR3 is built from 16 residues. Full variable domain (outside the CDR3, taken from reference TRBV7-2 and TRBJ2-1): GAGVSQSPSNKVTEKGKDVELRCDPISGHTALYWYRQSLGQGLEFLIYFQGNSAPDKSGLPSDRFSAERTGGSVSTLTIQRTQQEDSAVYLCASSTRTGGVYNEQFFGPGTRLTVL.

The genes are TRBV7-3 and TRBJ1-6, with no clear D. Germline V CDR1 and CDR2: SGHTA, FQGTGA. Trimming pared 1 base from V and 13 bases from J, leaving 11 bases between. The CDR3 extends over 13 amino acids. For the CDR3, the DNA is TGTGCCAGCAGCTTAAGTACTCTGGGCCCCCTCCACTTT. It specifies CASSLSTLGPLHF.

DNA for the CDR3: TGTGCCAGCAGTTCCGGGTTCAGCTCCTACGAGCAGTACTTC. Translated, it gives CASSSGFSSYEQYF. The chain is built from TRBV6-2 or TRBV6-3 and TRBJ2-7; no firm D call. The germline V gene has CDR1 MNHEY and CDR2 SVGEGT. This CDR3 has 14 residues. V lost 4 bases to trimming and J lost 0 bases, with 10 bases between them.

The rearrangement joins TRBV16 to TRBJ2-1, with D possibly being TRBD2 (5 bases). Germline-derived CDR1 and CDR2 are KGHSY and FQNENV. This CDR3 has 16 residues. With 2 bases removed from V and 0 bases from J, the gap between germline ends came to 11 bases. The CDR3, as DNA: TGTGCCAGCAGCCAAGGGAGACTGAGCTCCTACAATGAGCAGTTCTTC. It translates to CASSQGRLSSYNEQFF.

The chain uses TRBV18 and TRBJ2-7; D not certain. Germline CDR1 is KGHSH and CDR2 is LQKENI. This CDR3 spans 12 amino acids. V was shortened by 3 bases and J by 1 base, with 4 bases between the two germline ends. The CDR3 DNA is TGTGCCAGCTCACCCAATTCCTACGAGCAGTACTTC. Translated: CASSPNSYEQYF.

The gene calls are TRBV28 and TRBJ2-4, with a possible D match to TRBD1 (5 bases). V lost 2 bases and J lost 15, with 11 bases in between. There are 11 residues in the CDR3. Germline V gene data show CDR1 as MDHEN and CDR2 as SYDVKM. The CDR3 spells CASSLGRVPYF. Here the CDR3 DNA reads TGTGCCAGCAGTTTAGGCAGGGTACCGTACTTC.

The chain combines TRBV3-1 (or the pseudogene TRBV3-2) with TRBJ1-6; D ambiguous. Looked up from germline, CDR1 is LGHDT and CDR2 is YNNKEL (reference sequence). The V gene lost 0 bases and the J gene lost 6 bases, with 6 bases spanning the gap. The CDR3 covers 14 residues. CDR3 DNA: TGTGCCAGCAGCCAAGAATTGGCTAATTCACCCCTCCACTTT. It specifies CASSQELANSPLHF.

The chain joins TRBV25-1 to TRBJ2-2; D gene unclear. The V end was cut by 3 bases, the J end by 6 bases, with 11 bases between. Germline CDR1 and CDR2: MGHDK and SYGVNS. This CDR3 is 14 amino acids long. The CDR3 is CASSEINGPGELFF. The CDR3 DNA is TGTGCCAGCAGTGAGATCAATGGGCCCGGGGAGCTGTTTTTT.

The rearrangement links TRBV28 to TRBJ2-1, with 11 positions matching TRBD2. Germline CDR1 MDHEN, CDR2 SYDVKM. V lost 4 bases and J lost 1; bases outside the gene matches: 3. CDR3 length equals 16 residues. The CDR3 loop is CASSSGLADSYNEQFF. The CDR3, as DNA: TGTGCCAGCAGTTCGGGACTAGCGGATTCCTACAATGAGCAGTTCTTC.

The CDR3 DNA is TGTGCCAGTACTACTAGCGGGGGGCTGAACACTGAAGCTTTCTTT. As protein: CASTTSGGLNTEAFF. The chain links TRBV19 to TRBJ1-1; the D gene is possibly TRBD1 (6 bases). The CDR3 totals 15 residues. CDR1 LNHDA and CDR2 SQIVND come from the germline V gene (reference sequence). The V gene lost 7 bases and the J gene lost 0 bases, with 15 bases spanning the gap.

The chain uses TRBV11-1 and TRBJ1-1; no clear D. V gave up 6 bases and J gave up 5 bases, with 10 bases separating them. This CDR3 comprises 12 residues. CDR1 is SGHAT, CDR2 FQDESV, per germline (reference sequence). The CDR3 DNA reads TGTGCCAGCAGACAACTGAGGACTGAAGCTTTCTTT. Its protein product is CASRQLRTEAFF.

V gene TRBV18 combines with J gene TRBJ1-2, with D tentatively TRBD1 (6 bases). The CDR3 loop spans 17 amino acids. V lost 4 bases to trimming and J lost 6 bases, with 24 bases between them. CDR1 and CDR2 from the germline V gene are KGHSH and LQKENI. The CDR3 DNA is TGTGCCAGCTCACGAACGGAATTCGGGACACAACACGATGGCTACACCTTC. Translated, it gives CASSRTEFGTQHDGYTF.

The J gene is TRBJ2-7, the V gene TRBV3-1 (or the pseudogene TRBV3-2); tentative D call: TRBD2 (5 bases). The CDR3 has 16 amino acids. V lost 1 base, J lost 3 bases, and 16 bases lay in between. The germline V gene encodes CDR1 LGHDT and CDR2 YNNKEL (reference sequence). DNA of the CDR3: TGTGCCAGCAGCCAAGGCCTTCCGGGAATAGGCTACGAGCAGTACTTC. Its protein product is CASSQGLPGIGYEQYF.

V gene TRBV15 combines with J gene TRBJ2-2, with 7 bases identical to TRBD2. CDR3 length equals 15 residues. Germline V lookup: CDR1 LNHNV, CDR2 YYDKDF (reference sequence). V lost 6 bases and J lost 6; bases outside the gene matches: 10. The CDR3 spells CATRPRLAVAGELFF. In nucleotides, the CDR3 is TGTGCCACCAGACCAAGGCTAGCGGTGGCCGGGGAGCTGTTTTTT.

Regarding this clone: The sample has other DNA sequences that encode this CDR3 too. J is TRBJ2-7 and V is TRBV18, with 10 bases lining up with TRBD2. J gave up 2 bases and V 3 bases, and 1 base lay outside the gene matches. Looked up from germline, CDR1 is KGHSH and CDR2 is LQKENI. This CDR3 has 14 residues. The CDR3 loop is CASSPGTSAYEQYF. The CDR3 bases are TGTGCCAGCTCACCCGGGACTAGCGCCTACGAGCAGTACTTC.

J is TRBJ1-2 and V is TRBV27; D is undetermined. The germline V and J ends were trimmed by 2 bases and 0 bases, with 4 bases remaining between them. The CDR3 contains 13 residues. CDR1 MNHEY and CDR2 SMNVEV come from the germline V gene (reference sequence). CDR3 sequence reads: CASSLTSNYGYTF. CDR3 in DNA: TGTGCCAGCAGTTTAACATCTAACTATGGCTACACCTTC.

The CDR3 reads CASPRNRAGGEQYF. In nucleotides, the CDR3 is TGTGCCAGCCCCCGGAACAGGGCTGGAGGTGAGCAGTACTTC. This sequence joins TRBV27 and TRBJ2-7; weak D call: TRBD1 (6 bases). Trimming removed 8 bases from V and 7 bases from J, with 21 bases in between. This CDR3 spans 14 amino acids. The V gene's germline CDR1 is MNHEY and CDR2 SMNVEV (reference sequence).

This clone was observed a single time. The V and J genes are TRBV28 and TRBJ2-7; 13 bases agree with TRBD2. The CDR3 extends over 17 amino acids. Germline V gene data show CDR1 as MDHEN and CDR2 as SYDVKM. V lost 5 bases and J lost 0; bases outside the gene matches: 7. DNA for the CDR3: TGTGCCAGCAGTCCACGGACTAGCGGGAGAAGCTCCTACGAGCAGTACTTC. It encodes CASSPRTSGRSSYEQYF.